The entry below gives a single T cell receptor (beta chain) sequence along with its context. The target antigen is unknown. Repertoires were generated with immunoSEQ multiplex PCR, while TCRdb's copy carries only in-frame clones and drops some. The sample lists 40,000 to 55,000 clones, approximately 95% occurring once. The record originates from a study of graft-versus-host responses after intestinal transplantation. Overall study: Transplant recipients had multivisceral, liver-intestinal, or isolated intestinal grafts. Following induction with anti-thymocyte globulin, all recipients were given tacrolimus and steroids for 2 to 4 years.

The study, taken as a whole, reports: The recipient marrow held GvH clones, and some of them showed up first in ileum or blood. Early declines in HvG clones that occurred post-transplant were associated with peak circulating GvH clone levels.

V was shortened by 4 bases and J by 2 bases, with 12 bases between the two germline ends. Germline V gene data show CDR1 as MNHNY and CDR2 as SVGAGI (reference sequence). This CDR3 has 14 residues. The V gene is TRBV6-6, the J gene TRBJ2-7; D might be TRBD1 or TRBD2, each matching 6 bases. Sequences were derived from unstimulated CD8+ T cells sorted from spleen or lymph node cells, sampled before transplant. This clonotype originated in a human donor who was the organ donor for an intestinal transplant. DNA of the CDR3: TGTGCCAGCAGTTCCTCAGGGGAGGCCTACGAGCAGTACTTC. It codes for CASSSSGEAYEQYF.